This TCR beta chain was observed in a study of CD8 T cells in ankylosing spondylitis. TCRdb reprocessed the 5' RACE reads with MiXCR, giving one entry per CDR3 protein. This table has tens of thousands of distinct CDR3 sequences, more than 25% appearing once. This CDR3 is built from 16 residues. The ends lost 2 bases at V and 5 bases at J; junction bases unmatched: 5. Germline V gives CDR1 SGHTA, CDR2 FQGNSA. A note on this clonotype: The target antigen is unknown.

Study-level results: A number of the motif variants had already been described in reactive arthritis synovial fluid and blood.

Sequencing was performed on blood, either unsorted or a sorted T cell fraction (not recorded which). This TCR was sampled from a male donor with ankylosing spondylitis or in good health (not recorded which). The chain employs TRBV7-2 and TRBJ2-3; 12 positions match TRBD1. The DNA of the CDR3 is TGTGCCAGCAGCTTACGGGGGACAGGGGGCGGAGATACGCAGTATTTT. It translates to CASSLRGTGGGDTQYF. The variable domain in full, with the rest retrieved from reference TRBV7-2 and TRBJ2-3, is GAGVSQSPSNKVTEKGKDVELRCDPISGHTALYWYRQSLGQGLEFLIYFQGNSAPDKSGLPSDRFSAERTGGSVSTLTIQRTQQEDSAVYLCASSLRGTGGGDTQYFGPGTRLTVL.